This TCR beta chain was captured by sequencing in a study of T cell responses to AZD1222 COVID-19 vaccine. The germline CDR1 and CDR2 sequences are GTSNPN and SVGIG (reference sequence). The length of the CDR3 is 16 residues. V lost 4 bases, J lost 3 bases, and 11 bases stayed unmatched. This clone was counted a single time. Sequenced by immunoSEQ multiplex PCR; TCRdb stores in-frame clones only, minus some. The sample yields more than 85,000 clones, 70% to 90% seen once. This chain links TRBV30 with TRBJ2-7; 11 bases are shared with TRBD1. The source is an adult in good health. The sample consisted of peripheral blood, taken on day 0 of AZD1222 vaccination. The CDR3 reads CAWTTYPGQGVYEQYF. CDR3 nucleotides: TGTGCCTGGACTACCTATCCGGGACAGGGGGTCTACGAGCAGTACTTC.